The 18 T cell receptor beta chains below all came from one sample that was sequenced in a study of blood T cell repertoires in COVID-19 (dated by TCRdb to 2020 to 2022). The library came from the immunoSEQ multiplex PCR assay. TCRdb took this table from immuneACCESS and kept in-frame rearrangements with V and J called. Such tables lack part of the clones; where checked against another copy, unresolved V genes explain under half of the gap, and the rest is unexplained. This sample comprises about 40,000 clones, around 87% of them detected only once. The leading ten clones occupy around 9.6% of the sample. Sample: peripheral blood. The source is a woman of 80 years or more with active COVID-19.

V is TRBV9 and J is TRBJ2-2; 8 nucleotides line up with TRBD2. The CDR3 spans 16 residues. From germline, CDR1 is SGDLS and CDR2 YYNGEE. V gave up 6 bases and J gave up 2 bases; unmatched junction bases: 9. CDR3 sequence (DNA): TGTGCCAGCATCCCCCCCGGGGGGGCAAACACCGGGGAGCTGTTTTTT. It translates to CASIPPGGANTGELFF.

CDR3 bases: TGTGCCAGCAGTGATGAGATTGGGACTTCTGGGGCCAACGTCCTGACTTTC. Translation: CASSDEIGTSGANVLTF. V gene TRBV6-1 combines with J gene TRBJ2-6; maybe TRBD2 (6 bases). This CDR3 comprises 17 residues. Germline V gene lookup returns CDR1 MNHNS and CDR2 SASEGT. The V and J ends lost 3 bases and 1 base respectively, with 13 bases between them.

The gene calls are TRBV30 and TRBJ2-1, with 11 bases that match TRBD2. There are 13 residues in the CDR3. Per germline, CDR1 GTSNPN and CDR2 SVGIG (reference sequence). The junction had 4 bases not matched to a gene; V was cut back by 7 bases and J by 5 bases. The CDR3 reads CASSGGPHNEQFF. CDR3 bases: TGTGCCTCTAGCGGGGGGCCCCACAATGAGCAGTTCTTC. Looking up the rest from reference TRBV30 and TRBJ2-1 gives the full variable domain: SQTIHQWPATLVQPVGSPLSLECTVEGTSNPNLYWYRQAAGRGLQLLFYSVGIGQISSEVPQNLSASRPQDRQFILSSKKLLLSDSGFYLCASSGGPHNEQFFGPGTRLTVL.

The V call is TRBV18, the J call TRBJ2-2, with 9 bases matching TRBD1. The CDR3 consists of 15 residues. Germline V lookup: CDR1 KGHSH, CDR2 LQKENI. V lost 1 base, J lost 5 bases, and 2 bases stayed unmatched. CDR3 residues: CASSPQGTGTGELFF. Written as DNA, the CDR3 is TGTGCCAGCTCACCACAAGGGACAGGGACCGGGGAGCTGTTTTTT.

The J gene is TRBJ1-5, the V gene TRBV27; 9 bases map to TRBD1. Germline-derived CDR1 and CDR2 are MNHEY and SMNVEV (reference sequence). The CDR3 spans 15 residues. Trimming took 6 bases from V and 7 from J; bases not matched to a gene: 10. The CDR3 reads CASSPGQGRHQPQHF. The CDR3 DNA reads TGTGCCAGCAGCCCGGGACAGGGTCGTCACCAGCCCCAGCATTTT.

V usage is TRBV5-1 and J usage is TRBJ1-4; D uncertain. The V gene's germline CDR1 is SGHRS and CDR2 YFSETQ. This CDR3 contains 16 residues. The germline V and J ends were trimmed by 6 bases and 4 bases, with 19 bases remaining between them. The CDR3 DNA reads as TGCGCCAGCAAATCCATGGCGGAGCTTAGTAATGAAAAACTGTTTTTT. This codes for CASKSMAELSNEKLFF.

This clone has only one observation. The chain recombines TRBV7-9 with TRBJ1-4, with a weak D call TRBD1 (5 bases). Deletions cut 2 bases from V and 8 bases from J, with 15 bases between. The CDR3 has 15 amino acids. Looked up from germline, CDR1 is SEHNR and CDR2 is FQNEAQ (reference sequence). This CDR3 reads CASSLFEAGREKLFF. In DNA, the CDR3 is TGTGCCAGCAGCTTATTCGAGGCAGGGAGGGAAAAACTGTTTTTT.

This clone showed up just once. The J gene is TRBJ1-2, the V gene TRBV7-8, with TRBD1 as a possible D gene (6 bases). Looked up from germline, CDR1 is SGHVS and CDR2 is FQNEAQ. V was cut by 3 bases and J by 1 base, with 15 bases left in between. This CDR3 has 16 residues. The CDR3, as DNA: TGTGCCAGCAGCTTTAGGGGGGGCGCGGATAACTATGGCTACACCTTC. Encoded protein: CASSFRGGADNYGYTF.

This chain links TRBV10-1 with TRBJ1-3; D is uncertain. Trimming left V 2 bases short and J 0 bases short, with 8 bases between. The CDR3 is made up of 15 amino acids. The germline V gene encodes CDR1 WNHNN and CDR2 SYGVQD (reference sequence). The CDR3: CASSEATDSGNTIYF. CDR3 DNA sequence: TGCGCCAGCAGTGAGGCTACTGACTCTGGAAACACCATATATTTT.

This chain links TRBV2 with TRBJ2-2; D may be TRBD1 (5 bases). Trimming left V 10 bases short and J 3 bases short, with 18 bases between. The germline gives CDR1 SNHLY, CDR2 FYNNEI. The CDR3 length is 15 residues. The CDR3 region is CANSGQGEDTGELFF. The CDR3 nucleotides are TGTGCCAACTCTGGGCAGGGTGAAGACACCGGGGAGCTGTTTTTT. Supplemented by reference TRBV2 and TRBJ2-2, the full variable domain reads EPEVTQTPSHQVTQMGQEVILRCVPISNHLYFYWYRQILGQKVEFLVSFYNNEISEKSEIFDDQFSVERPDGSNFTLKIRSTKLEDSAMYFCANSGQGEDTGELFFGEGSRLTVL.

The J gene is TRBJ1-4, the V gene TRBV7-9; 7 bases are shared with TRBD1. Germline lookup yields CDR1 SEHNR and CDR2 FQNEAQ (reference sequence). Germline trimming cut 5 bases from V and 8 bases from J; bases unmatched to any gene: 8. The CDR3 extends over 14 amino acids. Written as DNA, the CDR3 is TGTGCCAGCAGCCTACGACAGGGTGGGGAAAAACTGTTTTTT. Amino acids: CASSLRQGGEKLFF.

V and J are TRBV18 and TRBJ1-6; 8 nucleotides match TRBD1. Trimming took 6 bases from V and 12 from J; bases not matched to a gene: 13. CDR3 length: 15 amino acids. The germline V gene encodes CDR1 KGHSH and CDR2 LQKENI. The CDR3 DNA is TGTGCCAGCTCTCCGAACCGGGACAGGAAGGAACCCCTCCACTTT. This encodes CASSPNRDRKEPLHF.

The CDR3 protein is CASSSGLSEKLFF. DNA of the CDR3: TGTGCCAGCTCATCAGGATTGAGTGAAAAACTGTTTTTT. This chain links TRBV18 with TRBJ1-4, with D unresolved. V shed 5 bases and J shed 7 bases, with 11 bases lying between them. The CDR3 runs 13 residues. Germline CDR1 is KGHSH and CDR2 is LQKENI.

The chain recombines TRBV7-9 with TRBJ2-7; TRBD1 matches 7 bases. V shed 3 bases, J shed 1 base, and the junction held 3 bases outside the gene matches. Germline CDR1 is SEHNR and CDR2 is FQNEAQ (reference sequence). The CDR3 is 14 residues long. Here the CDR3 reads CASSFTGVSYEQYF. CDR3 nucleotides: TGTGCCAGCAGCTTTACAGGGGTTTCCTACGAGCAGTACTTC.

This clone was counted a single time. This chain uses TRBV4-2 with TRBJ1-6; 11 bases align to TRBD1. The CDR3 is 18 amino acids. Germline V gene sequence: CDR1 LGHNA, CDR2 YNFKEQ. Germline trimming cut 2 bases from V and 6 bases from J; bases unmatched to any gene: 9. CDR3 protein: CASSQPGTGGALNSPLHF. The CDR3 coding sequence is TGTGCCAGCAGCCAACCGGGGACAGGGGGTGCCCTTAATTCACCCCTCCACTTT.

This clone was recorded a few times. The genes are TRBV7-9 and TRBJ1-4, with 7 bases aligning to TRBD1. This CDR3 region has 17 residues. The V segment lost 4 bases and the J segment 3 bases; nucleotides outside the gene matches: 11. From germline, CDR1 is SEHNR and CDR2 FQNEAQ (reference sequence). The chain's CDR3 is CASSSHVTGRANEKLFF. The CDR3 DNA follows: TGTGCCAGCAGCTCGCATGTGACAGGGAGAGCTAATGAAAAACTGTTTTTT.

CDR3 protein: CASRTGFNSPLHF. The CDR3 nucleotides read TGTGCCAGCAGGACAGGGTTTAATTCACCCCTCCACTTT. The V and J genes are TRBV6-5 and TRBJ1-6; 7 nucleotides match TRBD1. Germline CDR1 reads MNHEY; CDR2 reads SVGAGI. The CDR3 loop spans 13 amino acids. V trimming: 6 bases; J trimming: 6 bases; junction bases outside the gene matches: 2.

This clone appeared once. Relative to the germline gene, one junction end is altered; a read error may explain this. CDR3 sequence (DNA): TGTGCTAGCAGCCCGCGGGTCGTGGAGACCCAGTACTTC. Its translation: CASSPRVVETQYF. The chain recombines TRBV7-7 with TRBJ2-5; possible D gene TRBD2, 5 bases. Looked up from germline, CDR1 is SSHAT and CDR2 is FNYEAQ (reference sequence). CDR3 size: 13 residues.